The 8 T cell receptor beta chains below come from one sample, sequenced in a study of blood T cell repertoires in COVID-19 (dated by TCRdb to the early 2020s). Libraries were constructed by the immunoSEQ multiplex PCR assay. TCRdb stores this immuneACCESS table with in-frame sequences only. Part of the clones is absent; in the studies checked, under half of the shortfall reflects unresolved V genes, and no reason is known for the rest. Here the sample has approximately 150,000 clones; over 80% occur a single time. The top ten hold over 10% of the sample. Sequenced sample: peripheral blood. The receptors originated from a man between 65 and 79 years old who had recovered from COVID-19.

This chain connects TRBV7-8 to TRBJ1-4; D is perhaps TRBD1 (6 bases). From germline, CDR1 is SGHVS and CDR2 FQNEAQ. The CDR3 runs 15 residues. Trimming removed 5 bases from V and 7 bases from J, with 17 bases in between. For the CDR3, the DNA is TGTGCCAGCAGCCTGAGACGGACACAGGGTGAAAAACTGTTTTTT. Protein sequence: CASSLRRTQGEKLFF.

The CDR3 here is CASRGGTSGTTDTQYF. CDR3 DNA sequence: TGCGCCAGCAGGGGGGGGACTAGCGGGACCACAGATACGCAGTATTTT. This chain uses TRBV5-1 with TRBJ2-3; TRBD2 matches 13 bases. The V segment lost 5 bases and the J segment 2 bases; nucleotides outside the gene matches: 5. CDR1 and CDR2 from the germline V gene are SGHRS and YFSETQ. The CDR3 is made up of 16 amino acids. The complete variable domain, with remaining parts taken from reference TRBV5-1 and TRBJ2-3, reads KAGVTQTPRYLIKTRGQQVTLSCSPISGHRSVSWYQQTPGQGLQFLFEYFSETQRNKGNFPGRFSGRQFSNSRSEMNVSTLELGDSALYLCASRGGTSGTTDTQYFGPGTRLTVL.

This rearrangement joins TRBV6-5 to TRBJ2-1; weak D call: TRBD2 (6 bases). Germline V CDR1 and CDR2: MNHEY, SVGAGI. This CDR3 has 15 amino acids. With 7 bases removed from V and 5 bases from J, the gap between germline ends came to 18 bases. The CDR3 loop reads CASTTTGSPNNEQFF. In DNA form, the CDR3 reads TGTGCCAGCACCACAACCGGGAGCCCTAACAATGAGCAGTTCTTC.

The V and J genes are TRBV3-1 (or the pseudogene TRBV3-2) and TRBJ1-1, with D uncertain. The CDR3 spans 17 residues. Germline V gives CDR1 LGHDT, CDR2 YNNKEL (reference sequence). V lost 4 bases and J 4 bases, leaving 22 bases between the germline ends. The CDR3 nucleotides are TGTGCCAGCAGCCGCGCTCCTCGGGAGGGCCTTAGCACTGAAGCTTTCTTT. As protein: CASSRAPREGLSTEAFF.

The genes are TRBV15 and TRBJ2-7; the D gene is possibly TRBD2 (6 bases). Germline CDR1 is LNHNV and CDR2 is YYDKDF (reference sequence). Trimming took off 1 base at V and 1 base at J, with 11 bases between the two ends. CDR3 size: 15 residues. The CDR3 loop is CATSRGGLESYEQYF. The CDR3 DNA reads TGTGCCACCAGCAGAGGGGGACTTGAATCCTACGAGCAGTACTTC. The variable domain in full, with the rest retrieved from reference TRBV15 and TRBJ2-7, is DAMVIQNPRYQVTQFGKPVTLSCSQTLNHNVMYWYQQKSSQAPKLLFHYYDKDFNNEADTPDNFQSRRPNTSFCFLDIRSPGLGDTAMYLCATSRGGLESYEQYFGPGTRLTVT.

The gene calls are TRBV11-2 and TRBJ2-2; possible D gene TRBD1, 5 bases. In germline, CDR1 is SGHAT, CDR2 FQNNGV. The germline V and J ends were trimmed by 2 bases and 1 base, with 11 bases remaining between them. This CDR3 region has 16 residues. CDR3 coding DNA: TGTGCCAGCAGCTTATCTAGGGGATTGAACACCGGGGAGCTGTTTTTT. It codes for CASSLSRGLNTGELFF.

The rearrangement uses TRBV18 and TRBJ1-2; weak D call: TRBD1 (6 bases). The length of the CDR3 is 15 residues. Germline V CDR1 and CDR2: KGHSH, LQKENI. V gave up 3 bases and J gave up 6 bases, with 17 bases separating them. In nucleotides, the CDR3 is TGTGCCAGCTCACCCGAAACAGGGACCGCCAATGGCTACACCTTC. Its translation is CASSPETGTANGYTF.

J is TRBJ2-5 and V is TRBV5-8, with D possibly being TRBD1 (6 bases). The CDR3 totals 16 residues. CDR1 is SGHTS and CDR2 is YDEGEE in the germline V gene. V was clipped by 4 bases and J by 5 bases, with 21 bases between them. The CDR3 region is CASSPTWVRGWETQYF. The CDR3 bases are TGTGCCAGCAGCCCAACATGGGTCAGGGGTTGGGAGACCCAGTACTTC.